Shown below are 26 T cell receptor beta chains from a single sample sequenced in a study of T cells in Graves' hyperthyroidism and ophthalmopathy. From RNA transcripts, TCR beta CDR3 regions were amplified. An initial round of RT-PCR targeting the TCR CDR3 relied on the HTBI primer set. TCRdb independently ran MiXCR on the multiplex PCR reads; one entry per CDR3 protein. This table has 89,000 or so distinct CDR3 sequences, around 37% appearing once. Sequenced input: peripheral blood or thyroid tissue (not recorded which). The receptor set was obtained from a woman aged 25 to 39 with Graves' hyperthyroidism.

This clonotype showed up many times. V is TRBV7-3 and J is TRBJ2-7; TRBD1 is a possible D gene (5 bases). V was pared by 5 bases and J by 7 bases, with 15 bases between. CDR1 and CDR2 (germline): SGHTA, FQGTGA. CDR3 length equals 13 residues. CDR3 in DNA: TGTGCCAGCAGCCTCGACAGCTCTCGGGAGCAGTACTTC. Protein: CASSLDSSREQYF. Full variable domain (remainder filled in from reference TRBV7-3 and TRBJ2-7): GAGVSQTPSNKVTEKGKYVELRCDPISGHTALYWYRQSLGQGPEFLIYFQGTGAADDSGLPNDRFFAVRPEGSVSTLKIQRTERGDSAVYLCASSLDSSREQYFGPGTRLTVT.

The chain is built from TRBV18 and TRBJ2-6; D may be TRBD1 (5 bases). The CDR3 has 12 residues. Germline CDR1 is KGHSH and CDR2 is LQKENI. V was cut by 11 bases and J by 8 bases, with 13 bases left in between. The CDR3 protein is CAGILGPNVLTF. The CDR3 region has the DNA TGTGCCGGTATCCTGGGGCCCAACGTCCTGACTTTC.

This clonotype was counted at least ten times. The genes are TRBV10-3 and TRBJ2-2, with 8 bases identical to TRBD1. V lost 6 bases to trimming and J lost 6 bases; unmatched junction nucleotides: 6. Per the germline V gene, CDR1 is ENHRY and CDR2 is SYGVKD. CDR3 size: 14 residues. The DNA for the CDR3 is TGTGCCATCAGCGCTTCAGGGGGCGCCGGGGAGCTGTTTTTT. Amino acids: CAISASGGAGELFF.

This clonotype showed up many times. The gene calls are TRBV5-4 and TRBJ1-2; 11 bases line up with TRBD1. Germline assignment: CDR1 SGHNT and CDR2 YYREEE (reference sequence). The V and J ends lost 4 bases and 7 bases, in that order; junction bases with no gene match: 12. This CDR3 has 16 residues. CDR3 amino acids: CASSTPPGQGGGGYTF. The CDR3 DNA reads TGTGCCAGCAGCACTCCACCGGGACAGGGGGGGGGTGGCTACACCTTC.

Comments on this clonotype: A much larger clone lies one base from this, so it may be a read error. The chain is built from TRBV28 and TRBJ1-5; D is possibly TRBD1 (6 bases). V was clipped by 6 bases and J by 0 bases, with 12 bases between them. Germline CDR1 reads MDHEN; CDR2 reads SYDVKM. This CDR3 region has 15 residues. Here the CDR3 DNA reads TGTGCCAGCAGGGGTACAGGGTATAGCAATCAGCCCCAGCATTTT. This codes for CASRGTGYSNQPQHF.

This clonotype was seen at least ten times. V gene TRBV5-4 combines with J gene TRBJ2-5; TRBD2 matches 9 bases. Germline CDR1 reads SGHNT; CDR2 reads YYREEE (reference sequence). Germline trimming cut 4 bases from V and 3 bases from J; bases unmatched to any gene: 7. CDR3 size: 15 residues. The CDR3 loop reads CASSQRGLAEETQYF. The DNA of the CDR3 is TGTGCCAGCAGCCAACGGGGACTAGCAGAAGAGACCCAGTACTTC. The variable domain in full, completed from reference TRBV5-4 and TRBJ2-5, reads ETGVTQSPTHLIKTRGQQVTLRCSSQSGHNTVSWYQQALGQGPQFIFQYYREEENGRGNFPPRFSGLQFPNYSSELNVNALELDDSALYLCASSQRGLAEETQYFGPGTRLLVL.

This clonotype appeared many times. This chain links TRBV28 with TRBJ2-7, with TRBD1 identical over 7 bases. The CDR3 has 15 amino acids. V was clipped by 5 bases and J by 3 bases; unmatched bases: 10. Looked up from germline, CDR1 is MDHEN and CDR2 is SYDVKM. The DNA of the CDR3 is TGTGCCAGCAGTGACGGGACAGTCTTCTACTACGAGCAGTACTTC. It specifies CASSDGTVFYYEQYF.

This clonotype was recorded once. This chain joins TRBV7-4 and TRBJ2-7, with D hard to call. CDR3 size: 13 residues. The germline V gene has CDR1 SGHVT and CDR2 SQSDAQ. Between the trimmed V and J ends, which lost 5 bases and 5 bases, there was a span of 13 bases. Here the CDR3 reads CASSPPSSHEQYF. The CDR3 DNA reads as TGTGCCAGCAGCCCCCCGTCGAGCCACGAGCAGTACTTC.

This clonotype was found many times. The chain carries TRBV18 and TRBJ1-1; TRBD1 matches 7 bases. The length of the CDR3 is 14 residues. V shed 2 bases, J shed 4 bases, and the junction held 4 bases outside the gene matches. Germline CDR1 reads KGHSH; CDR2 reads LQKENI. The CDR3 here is CASSPRTGATEAFF. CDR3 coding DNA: TGTGCCAGCTCACCAAGGACAGGCGCCACTGAAGCTTTCTTT.

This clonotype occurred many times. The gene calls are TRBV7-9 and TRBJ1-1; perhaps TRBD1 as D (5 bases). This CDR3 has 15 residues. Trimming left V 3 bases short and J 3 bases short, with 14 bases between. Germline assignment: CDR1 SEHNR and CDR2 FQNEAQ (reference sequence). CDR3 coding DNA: TGTGCCAGCAGCTTTTCTTGGTGGGGGGACACTGAAGCTTTCTTT. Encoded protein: CASSFSWWGDTEAFF.

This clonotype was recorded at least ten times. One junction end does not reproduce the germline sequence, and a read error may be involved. The CDR3 nucleotides read TGTGCCGGCAGCTTGGACGGGGCGCGGAACACCTTC. Its protein product is CAGSLDGARNTF. This chain connects TRBV5-8 to TRBJ1-2; D perhaps matches TRBD1 (5 bases). This CDR3 has 12 amino acids. Germline V gene sequence: CDR1 SGHTS, CDR2 YDEGEE.

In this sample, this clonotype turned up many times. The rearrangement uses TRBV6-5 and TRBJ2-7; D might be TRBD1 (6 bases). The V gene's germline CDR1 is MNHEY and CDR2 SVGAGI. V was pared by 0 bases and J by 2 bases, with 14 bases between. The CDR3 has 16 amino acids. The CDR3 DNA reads TGTGCCAGCAGTTACTCGACTCGGGACACTACCTACGAGCAGTACTTC. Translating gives CASSYSTRDTTYEQYF.

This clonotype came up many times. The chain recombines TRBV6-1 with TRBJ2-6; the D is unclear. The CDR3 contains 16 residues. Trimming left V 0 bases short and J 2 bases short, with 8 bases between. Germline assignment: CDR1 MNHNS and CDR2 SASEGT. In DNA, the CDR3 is TGTGCCAGCAGTGAAGCTTTGTCGGCTGGGGCCAACGTCCTGACTTTC. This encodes CASSEALSAGANVLTF.

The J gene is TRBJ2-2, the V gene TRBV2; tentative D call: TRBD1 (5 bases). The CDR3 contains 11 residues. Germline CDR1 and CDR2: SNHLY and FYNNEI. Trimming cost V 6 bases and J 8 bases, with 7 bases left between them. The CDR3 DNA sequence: TGTGCCAGCAGAAGGACAGGGGAGCTGTTTTTT. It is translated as CASRRTGELFF.

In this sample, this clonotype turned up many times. CDR3 region: CASSLRQGSTIYF. Here the CDR3 DNA reads TGTGCCAGCAGCCTCCGACAGGGGAGCACCATATATTTT. V usage is TRBV7-3 and J usage is TRBJ1-3, with 8 bases identical to TRBD1. The V and J ends lost 5 bases and 9 bases, in that order; junction bases with no gene match: 6. The length of the CDR3 is 13 residues. CDR1 and CDR2 (germline): SGHTA, FQGTGA. The variable domain in full, completed from reference TRBV7-3 and TRBJ1-3, reads GAGVSQTPSNKVTEKGKYVELRCDPISGHTALYWYRQSLGQGPEFLIYFQGTGAADDSGLPNDRFFAVRPEGSVSTLKIQRTERGDSAVYLCASSLRQGSTIYFGEGSWLTVV.

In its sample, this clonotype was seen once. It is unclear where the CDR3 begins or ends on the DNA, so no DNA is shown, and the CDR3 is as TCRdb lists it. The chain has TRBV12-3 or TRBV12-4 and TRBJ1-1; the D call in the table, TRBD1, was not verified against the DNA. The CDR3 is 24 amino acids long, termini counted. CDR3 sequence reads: CASSLGGTYEQYFGPGQGNTEAFF.

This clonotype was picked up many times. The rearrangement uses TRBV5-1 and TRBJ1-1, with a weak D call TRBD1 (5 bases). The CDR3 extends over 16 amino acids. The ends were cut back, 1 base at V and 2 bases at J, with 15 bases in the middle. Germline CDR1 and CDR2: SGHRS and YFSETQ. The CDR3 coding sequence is TGCGCCAGCAGCTTGCAGGGAATTATCGGTAACACTGAAGCTTTCTTT. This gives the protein CASSLQGIIGNTEAFF.

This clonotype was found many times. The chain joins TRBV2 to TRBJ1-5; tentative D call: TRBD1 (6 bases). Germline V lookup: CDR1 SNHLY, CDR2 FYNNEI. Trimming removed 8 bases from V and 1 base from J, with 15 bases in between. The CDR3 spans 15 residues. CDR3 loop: CASRYETGSNQPQHF. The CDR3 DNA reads TGTGCCAGCCGTTATGAGACAGGCAGCAATCAGCCCCAGCATTTT.

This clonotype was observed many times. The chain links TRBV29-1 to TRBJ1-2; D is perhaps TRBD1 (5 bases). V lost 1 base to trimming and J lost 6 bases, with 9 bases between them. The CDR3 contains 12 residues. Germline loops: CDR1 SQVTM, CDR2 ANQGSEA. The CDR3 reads CSVEVGGDGYTF. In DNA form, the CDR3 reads TGCAGCGTTGAAGTTGGGGGGGATGGCTACACCTTC.

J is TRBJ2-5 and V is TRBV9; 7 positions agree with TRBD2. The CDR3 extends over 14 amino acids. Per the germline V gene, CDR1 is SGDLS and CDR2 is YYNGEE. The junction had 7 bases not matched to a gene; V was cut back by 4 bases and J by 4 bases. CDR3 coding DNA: TGTGCCAGCAGCTTACGTGGGAGGGGAGAGACCCAGTACTTC. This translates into CASSLRGRGETQYF.

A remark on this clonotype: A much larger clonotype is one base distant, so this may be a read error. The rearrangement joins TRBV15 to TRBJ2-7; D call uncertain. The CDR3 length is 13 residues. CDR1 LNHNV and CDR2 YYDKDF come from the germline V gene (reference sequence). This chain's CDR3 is CATSGETDYEQYF. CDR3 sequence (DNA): TGTGCCACCAGCGGAGAAACAGACTACGAGCAGTACTTC.

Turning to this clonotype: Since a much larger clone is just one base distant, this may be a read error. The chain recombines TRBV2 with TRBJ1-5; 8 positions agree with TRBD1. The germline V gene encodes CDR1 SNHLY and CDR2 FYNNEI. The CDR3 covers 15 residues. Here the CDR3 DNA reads TGTACCAGCAGCTCCGGGACAGGTTCCAATCAGCCCCAGCATTTT. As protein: CTSSSGTGSNQPQHF.

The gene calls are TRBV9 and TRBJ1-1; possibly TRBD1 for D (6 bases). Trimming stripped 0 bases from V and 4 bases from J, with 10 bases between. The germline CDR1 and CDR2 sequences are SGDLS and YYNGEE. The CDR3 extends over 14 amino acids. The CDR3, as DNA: TGTGCCAGCAGCGTAGGAGGGGGAACCACTGAAGCTTTCTTT. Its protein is CASSVGGGTTEAFF.

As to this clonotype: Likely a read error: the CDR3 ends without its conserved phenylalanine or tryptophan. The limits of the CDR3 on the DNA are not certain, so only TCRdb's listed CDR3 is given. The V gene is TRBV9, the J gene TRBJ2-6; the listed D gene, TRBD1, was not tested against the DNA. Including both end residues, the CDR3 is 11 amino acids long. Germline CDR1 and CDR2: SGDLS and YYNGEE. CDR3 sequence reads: CASSNNRQGST.

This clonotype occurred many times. This CDR3 is CASVERPTQPQHF. The CDR3 DNA sequence: TGTGCCAGCGTCGAGCGGCCCACTCAGCCCCAGCATTTT. The rearrangement uses TRBV6-1 and TRBJ1-5; no reliable D call. Germline loops: CDR1 MNHNS, CDR2 SASEGT. This CDR3 is 13 amino acids long. V was pared by 8 bases and J by 6 bases, with 14 bases between.

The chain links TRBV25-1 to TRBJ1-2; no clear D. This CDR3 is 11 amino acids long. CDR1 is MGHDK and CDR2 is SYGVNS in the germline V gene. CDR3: CARVSGYGYTF. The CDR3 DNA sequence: TGTGCTAGAGTGTCTGGGTATGGCTACACCTTC.